This is a list of T cell receptor beta chains from one sample in a study of CD8 T cells in ankylosing spondylitis. TCRdb re-called the 5' RACE reads with MiXCR, one entry per CDR3 protein. The repertoire has fewer than 250,000 distinct CDR3 sequences, roughly a tenth of them found once; the top ten carry 20% to 25%. Source material: blood, either unsorted or a sorted T cell fraction (not recorded which). These receptors originate from a male donor with ankylosing spondylitis or in good health (not recorded which). Both conserved end residues are part of each CDR3. Fields, in order: clone size, J gene, V gene, D gene, CDR3 DNA, CDR3 protein. A D gene is named only where the DNA matches it firmly. Size is stated for part of the rows, as once, few or many counts, or as a class when the clone is expanded.

>many|TRBJ1-1|TRBV25-1|TRBD1
TGTGCCAGCAGTGACTCCGGACAGGGACCGAACACTGAAGCTTTCTTT
CASSDSGQGPNTEAFF
>few|TRBJ2-3|TRBV28|TRBD1
TGTGCCAGCAGCCACGGACAGGGCCCGATCACAGATACGCAGTATTTT
CASSHGQGPITDTQYF
>.|TRBJ2-5|TRBV19|.
TGTGCCAGTTCGACAGAGTTTGGAGAGACCCAGTACTTC
CASSTEFGETQYF
>.|TRBJ1-5|TRBV29-1|TRBD1
TGCAGCGTTGAGGCAGGGGGTAATCAGCCCCAGCATTTT
CSVEAGGNQPQHF
>many|TRBJ2-1|TRBV20-1|TRBD2
TGCAGTGCTAGTCTAGCGGGGGGGATCGATGAGCAGTTCTTC
CSASLAGGIDEQFF
>many|TRBJ2-7|TRBV11-2|TRBD2
TGTGCCAGCAGTCGGACTAGCGGAACCTCCTACGAGCAGTACTTC
CASSRTSGTSYEQYF
>many|TRBJ1-2|TRBV12-3/TRBV12-4|.
TGTGCCAGCAGTTTAGAAGGCGGGTGGGGCGGGACCTTC
CASSLEGGWGGTF
>many|TRBJ2-7|TRBV7-2|TRBD2
TGTGCCAGCAGCTCCCGCCCCGGGACTAGTCGCTTC
CASSSRPGTSRF
>many|TRBJ1-1|TRBV24-1|.
TGTGCCACCAGCGGTGGGACGGAATATATAGGAGCTTTCTTT
CATSGGTEYIGAFF
>many|TRBJ1-2|TRBV3-1|TRBD1
TGTGCCAGCAGCCTCGGGACAGCCCTCTTGGGCTACACCTTC
CASSLGTALLGYTF
>few|TRBJ1-2|TRBV5-4|TRBD1
TGTGCCAGCAGCTCCTCGACCAGGGGACAGGGGGCGTCCTACTATGGCTACACCTTC
CASSSSTRGQGASYYGYTF
>many|TRBJ1-6|TRBV20-1|.
TGCAGTGCTATAAGTAGCCAAGGCCTGAATTCACCCCTCCACTTT
CSAISSQGLNSPLHF
>few|TRBJ2-2|TRBV7-3|.
TGTGCCAGCAGCCCAGTACCCACCGGGGAGCTGTTTTTT
CASSPVPTGELFF